This TCR beta chain is from a study of blood T cell repertoires in COVID-19. Study context: The samples span acute and convalescent COVID-19 from the United States, Italy and Spain. PBMCs, B-cell-depleted T cells, or T cells provided the cDNA or gDNA that made up the material.

As processed by the authors: Reference gene primer amplification in the assay estimated nucleated cell counts. TCRdb's table, derived via immunoSEQ multiplex PCR, lists solely in-frame clones and lacks some. From that table come the V and J calls and clone size; the DNA was used to work out D and trimming. The sample lists 45,000 to 75,000 clones, 88% occurring once. CDR3 length equals 16 residues. Germline-derived CDR1 and CDR2 are KGHSH and LQKENI. J lost 5 bases, V lost 1 base, and 10 bases had no gene match. This chain connects TRBV18 to TRBJ2-7; 8 bases line up with TRBD2. Source material: peripheral blood. This TCR came from a man in his 60s with acute or convalescent COVID-19. CDR3 nucleotide sequence: TGTGCCAGCTCACCACTTCGGAGCGGGAGCGTGGACGAGCAGTACTTC. It is translated as CASSPLRSGSVDEQYF.